This entry describes one T cell receptor beta chain. The data derive from a study of blood T cell repertoires in COVID-19. J gave up 2 bases and V 6 bases, and 8 bases lay outside the gene matches. CDR1 KGHSH and CDR2 LQKENI come from the germline V gene. The CDR3 spans 15 residues. Participants came from 24 US areas, aged about 18 to 89 years. In the source study's methods: Counts of nucleated cells, estimated from reference gene primer amplification, were obtained. Measured with immunoSEQ multiplex PCR; TCRdb has only the in-frame clones, and not every one. V, J and clone size derive from that table, while D and trimming were established from the DNA sequence. This sample has about 170,000 clones, with 83% found just once.

The receptor was isolated from a woman in her 50s in a cohort exposed to, infected with or recovered from COVID-19 (not recorded which). Source material: PBMCs or T cells enriched from blood (not recorded which). The chain combines TRBV18 with TRBJ2-7, with 9 bases aligning to TRBD2. The CDR3 protein is CASSRSGGLTYEQYF. CDR3 sequence (DNA): TGTGCCAGCTCCCGGAGCGGGGGGCTGACCTACGAGCAGTACTTC.